This T cell receptor beta chain was identified in a study of cytomegalovirus exposure and HLA in healthy donors. Trimming cost V 6 bases and J 0 bases, with 21 bases left between them. CDR1 and CDR2 (germline): LNHDA, SQIVND (reference sequence). The CDR3 is made up of 18 amino acids. This PCR relied on a set of 60 Vbeta primers and 13 Jbeta primers. Profiling relied on immunoSEQ multiplex PCR, and the TCRdb table lists in-frame clones only, not all of them. The sample includes 150,000 to 200,000 clones, 79% of them seen just once. The receptor comes from a woman in her 50s in good health and CMV-seronegative. The chain has TRBV19 and TRBJ2-1; a weak D match, TRBD2 (6 bases). Source material: PBMCs. The CDR3 DNA sequence: TGTGCCAGTAGGAATAGCGGAGGTCCCCCCTCCTCCTACAATGAGCAGTTCTTC. Translated, it gives CASRNSGGPPSSYNEQFF. The full variable domain, completed using reference TRBV19 and TRBJ2-1, is DGGITQSPKYLFRKEGQNVTLSCEQNLNHDAMYWYRQDPGQGLRLIYYSQIVNDFQKGDIAEGYSVSREKKESFPLTVTSAQKNPTAFYLCASRNSGGPPSSYNEQFFGPGTRLTVL.